Each of the 26 T cell receptor beta chains below was sequenced from the same sample in a study of vaccination effects on CD4 cells after COVID-19. Sequencing was preceded by expansion of antigen-specific CD4+ T cells with viral peptide pools in the ViraFEST assay. Between days 10 and 11 of culture, CD4+ T cells were separated out. A PCR test confirmed that the person had SARS-CoV-2 infection between March and December 2020. For these receptors, no antigen is known. Clones were read by immunoSEQ multiplex PCR, and TCRdb kept only the in-frame ones, dropping some. The data contain fewer than 60,000 clones, 76% of them singletons. Sample: CD4+ T cells from PBMCs cultured with HIV peptides, taken before COVID-19 vaccination. Subset denoted: HIV-1 Nef peptide pool negative control/reference culture. The receptors originated from a human donor who had a prior SARS-CoV-2 infection.

In its sample, this clone was seen a few times. This chain connects TRBV5-1 to TRBJ1-1; D remains unclear. Germline values: CDR1 SGHRS, CDR2 YFSETQ. Trimming cost V 4 bases and J 1 base, with 8 bases left between them. This CDR3 contains 13 residues. DNA for the CDR3: TGCGCCAGCAGCAGAGACGGGAACACTGAAGCTTTCTTT. This translates into CASSRDGNTEAFF.

The J gene is TRBJ2-7, the V gene TRBV6-5, with 7 bases that match TRBD1. Trimming at V came to 7 bases and at J to 2 bases, leaving 8 bases not matched to a gene. This CDR3 has 14 residues. Germline-derived CDR1 and CDR2 are MNHEY and SVGAGI. The CDR3 DNA reads as TGTGCCAGCACGGATGACAGGGCCCCCTACGAGCAGTACTTC. This translates into CASTDDRAPYEQYF.

This clone was seen only a few times. The chain employs TRBV18 and TRBJ2-1, with D tentatively TRBD1 or TRBD2 (6 bases each). Trimming removed 0 bases at V and 9 bases at J, with 21 bases between. Per the germline V gene, CDR1 is KGHSH and CDR2 is LQKENI. The CDR3 has 17 residues. The CDR3 here is CASSPPTGEGLGGEQFF. The CDR3 DNA follows: TGTGCCAGCTCACCACCAACGGGAGAAGGATTAGGGGGTGAGCAGTTCTTC.

In this sample, this clone turned up once. This chain links TRBV5-1 with TRBJ1-1; D might be TRBD1 (5 bases). The V gene's germline CDR1 is SGHRS and CDR2 YFSETQ. V gave up 4 bases and J gave up 0 bases, with 13 bases separating them. CDR3 length equals 15 residues. The chain's CDR3 is CASSQVVGVNTEAFF. The CDR3 DNA sequence: TGCGCCAGCAGCCAGGTCGTGGGGGTGAACACTGAAGCTTTCTTT. The entire variable domain, with the rest obtained from reference TRBV5-1 and TRBJ1-1, is as follows: KAGVTQTPRYLIKTRGQQVTLSCSPISGHRSVSWYQQTPGQGLQFLFEYFSETQRNKGNFPGRFSGRQFSNSRSEMNVSTLELGDSALYLCASSQVVGVNTEAFFGQGTRLTVV.

The V gene is TRBV5-6, the J gene TRBJ1-1; perhaps TRBD1 as D (6 bases). Looked up from germline, CDR1 is SGHDT and CDR2 is YYEEEE. Deletions cut 3 bases from V and 4 bases from J, with 25 bases between. This CDR3 comprises 18 residues. CDR3 sequence (DNA): TGTGCCAGCAGCTGGGGCGTTGGCAGGGGAGGTTCAAGCACTGAAGCTTTCTTT. This codes for CASSWGVGRGGSSTEAFF.

The V call is TRBV7-8, the J call TRBJ1-3, with D uncertain. The V and J ends lost 5 bases and 0 bases respectively, with 8 bases between them. The CDR3 runs 14 residues. CDR1 and CDR2 (germline): SGHVS, FQNEAQ. In DNA form, the CDR3 reads TGTGCCAGCAGCCGCGGCTACTCTGGAAACACCATATATTTT. This encodes CASSRGYSGNTIYF.

V is TRBV9 and J is TRBJ2-2; the D gene is possibly TRBD1 (5 bases). V was pared by 0 bases and J by 1 base, with 13 bases between. Germline V gene lookup returns CDR1 SGDLS and CDR2 YYNGEE. This CDR3 spans 17 amino acids. CDR3 protein: CASSVGWGRLNTGELFF. The CDR3 nucleotides read TGTGCCAGCAGCGTAGGGTGGGGCAGGTTGAACACCGGGGAGCTGTTTTTT.

V is TRBV2 and J is TRBJ2-7; 8 bases agree with TRBD1. CDR1 is SNHLY and CDR2 is FYNNEI in the germline V gene. The CDR3 extends over 15 amino acids. V dropped 3 bases and J dropped 2; count of bases not matched to a gene: 6. The CDR3 DNA reads TGTGCCAGCAGTGAGCCCGGGACAGGCCCCTACGAGCAGTACTTC. It translates to CASSEPGTGPYEQYF. Filled out from reference TRBV2 and TRBJ2-7, the complete variable domain reads EPEVTQTPSHQVTQMGQEVILRCVPISNHLYFYWYRQILGQKVEFLVSFYNNEISEKSEIFDDQFSVERPDGSNFTLKIRSTKLEDSAMYFCASSEPGTGPYEQYFGPGTRLTVT.

The chain couples TRBV19 to TRBJ2-3; either TRBD1 or TRBD2 may fit D (6 bases each). V shed 0 bases and J shed 0 bases, with 16 bases lying between them. Germline loops: CDR1 LNHDA, CDR2 SQIVND (reference sequence). The CDR3 is 18 residues long. The CDR3 region is CASSIDGLRGASTDTQYF. For the CDR3, the DNA is TGTGCCAGTAGTATAGACGGTCTTAGGGGGGCAAGCACAGATACGCAGTATTTT.

The chain recombines TRBV9 with TRBJ1-6; D not certain. This CDR3 has 13 residues. Trimming cost V 4 bases and J 9 bases, with 11 bases left between them. Germline V lookup: CDR1 SGDLS, CDR2 YYNGEE. In DNA form, the CDR3 reads TGTGCCAGCAGCCCCGCCGGACTTTCACCCCTCCACTTT. Translation gives CASSPAGLSPLHF.

The chain employs TRBV10-2 and TRBJ2-7, with TRBD2 matching 8 bases. V gave up 10 bases and J gave up 6 bases; unmatched junction bases: 11. The CDR3 length is 13 residues. Germline lookup yields CDR1 WSHSY and CDR2 SAAADI. The CDR3 nucleotides read TGCGCCACCGGACTAGCCGGATTAGCCGAGCAGTACTTC. This codes for CATGLAGLAEQYF.

V usage is TRBV2 and J usage is TRBJ1-5; the D gene is possibly TRBD1 (5 bases). The V end lost 7 bases, the J end lost 0 bases, and 10 bases lay between the germline ends. The CDR3 is 14 amino acids. Germline V CDR1 and CDR2: SNHLY, FYNNEI. In DNA form, the CDR3 reads TGTGCCAGCAATAGGGACGGTAGCAATCAGCCCCAGCATTTT. As protein: CASNRDGSNQPQHF.

This clone was observed once. The chain uses TRBV19 and TRBJ2-2; TRBD2 might be the D (6 bases). This CDR3 is built from 14 residues. V shed 7 bases and J shed 3 bases, with 12 bases lying between them. CDR1 LNHDA and CDR2 SQIVND come from the germline V gene (reference sequence). The CDR3 region is CASNAGRYTGELFF. CDR3 nucleotides: TGTGCCAGTAACGCAGGGAGGTACACCGGGGAGCTGTTTTTT.

This rearrangement joins TRBV2 to TRBJ1-1, with unresolved D. Germline CDR1 SNHLY, CDR2 FYNNEI. V gave up 8 bases and J gave up 3 bases, with 7 bases separating them. The CDR3 contains 11 residues. CDR3 region: CASRRDTEAFF. CDR3 sequence (DNA): TGTGCCAGCCGTCGGGACACTGAAGCTTTCTTT. The full variable domain, completed using reference TRBV2 and TRBJ1-1, is EPEVTQTPSHQVTQMGQEVILRCVPISNHLYFYWYRQILGQKVEFLVSFYNNEISEKSEIFDDQFSVERPDGSNFTLKIRSTKLEDSAMYFCASRRDTEAFFGQGTRLTVV.

The chain recombines TRBV5-6 with TRBJ1-2; TRBD1 is a possible D gene (5 bases). V lost 0 bases, J lost 2 bases, and 5 bases lay in between. The CDR3 covers 13 residues. Germline V gene data show CDR1 as SGHDT and CDR2 as YYEEEE. CDR3 in DNA: TGTGCCAGCAGCTTGGGACAGAACTATGGCTACACCTTC. This codes for CASSLGQNYGYTF.

This clone was seen only a few times. This chain uses TRBV7-6 with TRBJ2-7; D might be TRBD2 (6 bases). The CDR3 spans 16 residues. Germline V lookup: CDR1 SGHVS, CDR2 FNYEAQ. The V and J ends lost 2 bases and 3 bases respectively, with 17 bases between them. CDR3 DNA: TGTGCCAGCAGCTTACTGTTTAGCGGAGACCTCTACGAGCAGTACTTC. It translates to CASSLLFSGDLYEQYF.

The chain links TRBV10-3 to TRBJ2-1; the match to TRBD2 covers 13 bases. J gave up 2 bases and V 5 bases, and 12 bases lay outside the gene matches. Germline V gene lookup returns CDR1 ENHRY and CDR2 SYGVKD. The CDR3 is 19 residues long. CDR3: CAISFPTSGGPPPYNEQFF. In nucleotides, the CDR3 is TGTGCCATCAGTTTTCCGACTAGCGGGGGGCCCCCCCCCTACAATGAGCAGTTCTTC.

The sample holds one count of this clone. The CDR3 is CASSGADKGNGQYF. As DNA, the CDR3 is TGTGCCAGCAGCGGGGCGGACAAGGGAAACGGGCAGTACTTC. The chain carries TRBV5-4 and TRBJ2-7; the D gene is possibly TRBD1 (5 bases). Germline V lookup: CDR1 SGHNT, CDR2 YYREEE (reference sequence). This CDR3 comprises 14 residues. V was clipped by 4 bases and J by 9 bases, with 20 bases between them.

This chain uses TRBV15 with TRBJ2-7; the D is unclear. There are 16 residues in the CDR3. V was pared by 1 base and J by 0 bases, with 13 bases between. Germline CDR1 and CDR2: LNHNV and YYDKDF (reference sequence). The CDR3: CATSRAWAGNSYEQYF. The DNA of the CDR3 is TGTGCCACCAGCAGAGCGTGGGCTGGAAACTCCTACGAGCAGTACTTC.

The table lists this clone with a few counts. This chain uses TRBV9 with TRBJ2-3, with D unresolved. The CDR3 contains 15 residues. V gave up 4 bases and J gave up 3 bases, with 15 bases separating them. CDR1 is SGDLS, CDR2 YYNGEE, per germline. CDR3 sequence reads: CASSPASPGTDTQYF. CDR3 nucleotides: TGTGCCAGCAGCCCAGCCTCCCCCGGAACAGATACGCAGTATTTT. Full variable domain (outside the CDR3, taken from reference TRBV9 and TRBJ2-3): DSGVTQTPKHLITATGQRVTLRCSPRSGDLSVYWYQQSLDQGLQFLIQYYNGEERAKGNILERFSAQQFPDLHSELNLSSLELGDSALYFCASSPASPGTDTQYFGPGTRLTVL.

This rearrangement joins TRBV19 to TRBJ1-6; 8 bases line up with TRBD1. The V segment lost 4 bases and the J segment 5 bases; nucleotides outside the gene matches: 13. The germline gives CDR1 LNHDA, CDR2 SQIVND (reference sequence). This CDR3 spans 18 amino acids. CDR3 in amino acids: CASSTTSVTGGNNSPLHF. The CDR3 coding sequence is TGTGCCAGTAGTACAACCTCCGTCACAGGGGGAAATAATTCACCCCTCCACTTT.

The chain couples TRBV5-8 to TRBJ2-3; no reliable D call. Germline loops: CDR1 SGHTS, CDR2 YDEGEE. Trimming took 4 bases from V and 7 from J, leaving 10 bases between them. CDR3 length: 12 amino acids. This CDR3 is CASSPTFYTQYF. As DNA, the CDR3 is TGTGCCAGCAGCCCGACCTTTTATACGCAGTATTTT.

The gene calls are TRBV2 and TRBJ2-5; 9 positions agree with TRBD2. The germline V gene encodes CDR1 SNHLY and CDR2 FYNNEI. This CDR3 contains 15 residues. V was clipped by 7 bases and J by 3 bases; unmatched bases: 9. CDR3 loop: CASTLAGGFEETQYF. CDR3 DNA sequence: TGTGCCAGCACTCTGGCGGGAGGGTTCGAAGAGACCCAGTACTTC.

The V gene is TRBV6-2 or TRBV6-3, the J gene TRBJ2-5, with D possibly matching TRBD2 (5 bases). Germline CDR1 MNHEY, CDR2 SVGEGT. The CDR3 length is 13 residues. Trimming took off 5 bases at V and 2 bases at J, with 9 bases between the two ends. CDR3 loop: CASSPRTQETQYF. The CDR3 DNA follows: TGTGCCAGCAGTCCAAGGACTCAAGAGACCCAGTACTTC.

The J gene is TRBJ1-4, the V gene TRBV27; D may be TRBD1 (5 bases). CDR1 and CDR2 from the germline V gene are MNHEY and SMNVEV (reference sequence). The germline V and J ends were trimmed by 6 bases and 8 bases, with 19 bases remaining between them. The CDR3 runs to 15 residues. In nucleotides, the CDR3 is TGTGCCAGCAGGGGGGTTGAGGGCCAAGGAGAAAAACTGTTTTTT. Translating gives CASRGVEGQGEKLFF.

The chain recombines TRBV6-4 with TRBJ1-3; D unresolved. Germline V gene lookup returns CDR1 MRHNA and CDR2 SNTAGT. This CDR3 has 16 amino acids. The V and J ends lost 2 bases and 0 bases respectively, with 11 bases between them. The CDR3 region has the DNA TGTGCCAGCAGTGACCGGAGGATTAACTCTGGAAACACCATATATTTT. Amino acids: CASSDRRINSGNTIYF.